This T cell receptor (beta chain) is from a study of T-cell reconstitution after alpha-beta-depleted transplantation in children. The library targeted TCRbeta and was prepared with unique molecular identifiers. TCRdb passed the PCR reads through MiXCR, listing each CDR3 protein once. The table shows more than 450,000 distinct CDR3 sequences, with about a sixth occurring only once. This clonotype came up a few times. Germline V gene sequence: CDR1 SGHRS, CDR2 YFSETQ. CDR3 length: 17 residues. The trim removed 2 bases at V and 4 bases at J, leaving 8 bases unmatched. The rearrangement joins TRBV5-1 to TRBJ2-5; 13 nucleotides line up with TRBD2. This TCR was recovered from a human donor who donated a stem cell graft to a child with acute lymphoblastic leukemia. The specimen was PBMCs from the stem cell graft donor, collected from the stem cell graft. CDR3 sequence (DNA): TGCGCCAGCAGCTTCCTGCCGGGACTAGCGGGAACAGAGACCCAGTACTTC. Amino acids: CASSFLPGLAGTETQYF.